Shown below are 18 T cell receptor beta chains from a single sample sequenced in a study of CD8 T cells in ankylosing spondylitis. Antigen specificity for these receptors is unknown. TCRdb fed the 5' RACE reads into MiXCR, producing one record per CDR3 protein. This sample has a few hundred thousand distinct CDR3 sequences, with approximately 20% found just once. The study, taken as a whole, reports: Apparently characteristic of ankylosing spondylitis blood was a TCR beta motif (about eight highly homologous variants).

Sequencing was carried out using blood, either unsorted or a sorted T cell fraction (not recorded which). The receptors derive from a male donor with ankylosing spondylitis.

The table lists this clonotype with a few counts. CDR3 in DNA: TGTGCCAGCAGGTTAGATACCGGGGAGCTGTTTTTT. This encodes CASRLDTGELFF. The chain joins TRBV28 to TRBJ2-2; D gene uncertain. The CDR3 runs 12 residues. CDR1 MDHEN and CDR2 SYDVKM come from the germline V gene. Trimming removed 6 bases at V and 5 bases at J, with 7 bases between.

The J gene is TRBJ2-2, the V gene TRBV21-1; the tabulated D call, TRBD2, remains unverified against the DNA. TRBV21-1 is shown as a pseudogene. The CDR3 totals 21 residues. Written as DNA, the CDR3 is TGTGCCAGCAGCAACTACAACTCCGGGACTAGCGGGAGGGCGAACACCGGGGAGCTGTTTTTT. Encoded protein: CASSNYNSGTSGRANTGELFF.

The table lists this clonotype with a few counts. The chain carries TRBV29-1 and TRBJ2-3; 10 bases fit TRBD2. This CDR3 contains 14 residues. The germline V gene encodes CDR1 SQVTM and CDR2 ANQGSEA. The J segment lost 3 bases and the V segment lost 5 bases, leaving 5 bases of the junction unmatched. CDR3 in amino acids: CSVQGAGGTDTQYF. For the CDR3, the DNA is TGCAGCGTTCAGGGAGCGGGAGGGACAGATACGCAGTATTTT.

The gene calls are TRBV5-1 and TRBJ2-7; 10 nucleotides agree with TRBD2. Germline V CDR1 and CDR2: SGHRS, YFSETQ. There are 16 residues in the CDR3. V lost 2 bases and J lost 4; bases outside the gene matches: 9. CDR3: CASSFWTSGGKYEQYF. In nucleotides, the CDR3 is TGCGCCAGCAGCTTTTGGACTAGCGGAGGCAAGTACGAGCAGTACTTC.

The CDR3 loop reads CASSLRQGSAGNTIYF. CDR3 sequence (DNA): TGCGCCAGCAGCCTAAGACAGGGATCTGCTGGAAACACCATATATTTT. This chain uses TRBV4-1 with TRBJ1-3, with 7 bases aligning to TRBD1. The J segment lost 2 bases and the V segment lost 4 bases, leaving 8 bases of the junction unmatched. Germline V lookup: CDR1 MGHRA, CDR2 YSYEKL. The CDR3 contains 16 residues.

This sequence joins TRBV12-3 or TRBV12-4 and TRBJ2-4; 7 bases map to TRBD1. J gave up 0 bases and V 6 bases, and 5 bases lay outside the gene matches. The CDR3 runs 15 residues. This CDR3 reads CASSYRGLAKNIQYF. CDR3 in DNA: TGTGCCAGCAGCTACAGGGGATTAGCCAAAAACATTCAGTACTTC.

This clonotype was observed once. J is TRBJ2-7 and V is TRBV20-1; the match to TRBD1 covers 8 bases. J lost 1 base, V lost 6 bases, and 8 bases had no gene match. CDR1 is DFQATT and CDR2 is SNEGSKA in the germline V gene (reference sequence). This CDR3 has 14 amino acids. DNA for the CDR3: TGCAGTGCAGAACGGGACAGGCTATCCTACGAGCAGTACTTC. Translating it yields CSAERDRLSYEQYF.

This clonotype was counted only a few times. The V and J genes are TRBV20-1 and TRBJ2-3; 7 nucleotides line up with TRBD2. The V and J ends lost 4 bases and 3 bases, in that order; junction bases with no gene match: 4. Germline CDR1 reads DFQATT; CDR2 reads SNEGSKA (reference sequence). CDR3 size: 13 residues. The CDR3 DNA reads TGCAGTGCTACGGGAGCGGGGACAGATACGCAGTATTTT. As protein: CSATGAGTDTQYF.

The chain recombines TRBV7-9 with TRBJ2-3, with D possibly being TRBD1 (6 bases). Between the trimmed V and J ends, which lost 5 bases and 0 bases, there was a span of 15 bases. From germline, CDR1 is SEHNR and CDR2 FQNEAQ (reference sequence). There are 16 residues in the CDR3. The CDR3 DNA sequence: TGTGCCAGCAGCCTGCGAGATGGACAGAGCACAGATACGCAGTATTTT. It specifies CASSLRDGQSTDTQYF.

This clonotype came up a few times. V gene TRBV6-2 or TRBV6-3 combines with J gene TRBJ1-5; the D is unclear. The ends were cut back, 6 bases at V and 7 bases at J, with 10 bases in the middle. The CDR3 runs to 12 residues. The germline CDR1 and CDR2 sequences are MNHEY and SVGEGT. The CDR3 sequence: CASRALGQPQHF. Here the CDR3 DNA reads TGTGCCAGCAGGGCCCTGGGGCAGCCCCAGCATTTT.

The genes are TRBV5-1 and TRBJ1-1; D gene ambiguous. The V and J ends lost 3 bases and 1 base respectively, with 10 bases between them. CDR1 and CDR2 (germline): SGHRS, YFSETQ. The CDR3 contains 14 residues. CDR3 loop: CASSSPRANTEAFF. The CDR3 DNA is TGCGCCAGCAGCTCCCCCCGGGCGAACACTGAAGCTTTCTTT.

This chain uses TRBV28 with TRBJ2-1, with D unresolved. Looked up from germline, CDR1 is MDHEN and CDR2 is SYDVKM. The V gene lost 2 bases and the J gene lost 5 bases, with 10 bases spanning the gap. CDR3 length equals 14 residues. The DNA for the CDR3 is TGTGCCAGCAGTTTAGAAAGACCAGACAATGAGCAGTTCTTC. It is translated as CASSLERPDNEQFF.

The chain has TRBV12-3 or TRBV12-4 and TRBJ2-3, with TRBD2 identical over 7 bases. CDR3 length: 13 amino acids. The trim removed 1 base at V and 6 bases at J, leaving 1 base unmatched. The CDR3 bases are TGTGCCAGCAGTTTAGTGGGAGGGGATACGCAGTATTTT. Its protein is CASSLVGGDTQYF.

This clonotype was counted a few times. J is TRBJ2-5 and V is TRBV30; no definite D call. Trimming took off 5 bases at V and 4 bases at J, with 14 bases between the two ends. The CDR3 totals 13 residues. The germline gives CDR1 GTSNPN, CDR2 SVGIG (reference sequence). As DNA, the CDR3 is TGTGCCTGGGCGCAGCTAAATCGAGAGACCCAGTACTTC. It yields the protein CAWAQLNRETQYF.

This clonotype occurred a few times. In nucleotides, the CDR3 is TGTGCCAGCAGTAGAGAGACAGGTCCCTACGGCTACACCTTC. Protein product: CASSRETGPYGYTF. The chain has TRBV12-3 or TRBV12-4 and TRBJ1-2; TRBD1 is a possible D gene (6 bases). The CDR3 length is 14 residues. V was cut by 5 bases and J by 8 bases, with 18 bases left in between.

The chain carries TRBV12-3 or TRBV12-4 and TRBJ2-5; maybe TRBD2 (6 bases). V lost 4 bases and J lost 5, with 11 bases in between. CDR3 length: 13 residues. The CDR3 spells CASSSTSRETQYF. CDR3 coding DNA: TGTGCCAGCAGTTCGACTAGTAGGGAGACCCAGTACTTC.

This clonotype was observed a few times. The chain carries TRBV3-1 and TRBJ2-7; tentatively, D is TRBD1 or TRBD2 (5 bases each). CDR1 and CDR2 from the germline V gene are LGHDT and YNNKEL (reference sequence). The CDR3 is made up of 12 amino acids. Trimming removed 5 bases from V and 6 bases from J, with 11 bases in between. The CDR3 loop reads CASSTGPLEQYF. CDR3 DNA sequence: TGTGCCAGCAGCACGGGACCCCTCGAGCAGTACTTC.

The rearrangement uses TRBV29-1 and TRBJ1-1; D unresolved. The length of the CDR3 is 9 residues. Trimming took off 0 bases at V and 9 bases at J, with 2 bases between the two ends. Germline V CDR1 and CDR2: SQVTM, ANQGSEA. CDR3 nucleotides: TGCAGCGTTGAAGAGAAAGCTTTCTTT. It is translated as CSVEEKAFF. The full variable domain, its missing parts supplied by reference TRBV29-1 and TRBJ1-1, is SAVISQKPSRDICQRGTSLTIQCQVDSQVTMMFWYRQQPGQSLTLIATANQGSEATYESGFVIDKFPISRPNLTFSTLTVSNMSPEDSSIYLCSVEEKAFFGQGTRLTVV.